The 5 T cell receptor beta chains below all came from one sample that was sequenced in a study of blood T cell repertoires in COVID-19. Clones were read by immunoSEQ multiplex PCR, and TCRdb kept only the in-frame ones, dropping some. In the table there are some 250,000 clones, approximately 86% of which are singletons. Sequencing used peripheral blood. These receptors all stem from a woman aged 25 to 39 who had recovered from COVID-19.

The chain employs TRBV19 and TRBJ2-1; 10 nucleotides agree with TRBD1. V shed 8 bases and J 8 bases; nucleotides not matched to a gene: 9. CDR1 and CDR2 (germline): LNHDA, SQIVND (reference sequence). CDR3 length: 14 amino acids. The CDR3 loop reads CASHPRTGGDEQFF. CDR3 coding DNA: TGTGCCAGTCATCCGAGGACAGGGGGGGATGAGCAGTTCTTC.

The chain links TRBV13 to TRBJ1-1; D gene uncertain. With 0 bases removed from V and 7 bases from J, the gap between germline ends came to 15 bases. The CDR3 contains 15 residues. The germline CDR1 and CDR2 sequences are PRHDT and FYEKMQ (reference sequence). This CDR3 is CASSLGALWGGEAFF. DNA of the CDR3: TGTGCCAGCAGCTTAGGGGCCCTCTGGGGAGGTGAAGCTTTCTTT.

In its sample, this clone was seen a few times. This chain uses TRBV2 with TRBJ2-4; TRBD2 matches at 14 bases. The ends lost 7 bases at V and 6 bases at J; junction bases unmatched: 8. The CDR3 has 16 amino acids. Germline V gene lookup returns CDR1 SNHLY and CDR2 FYNNEI. The CDR3 DNA follows: TGTGCCAGCACTTCAGGACTAGCGGGGGGCTCAAACATTCAGTACTTC. Translation gives CASTSGLAGGSNIQYF. Filled out from reference TRBV2 and TRBJ2-4, the complete variable domain reads EPEVTQTPSHQVTQMGQEVILRCVPISNHLYFYWYRQILGQKVEFLVSFYNNEISEKSEIFDDQFSVERPDGSNFTLKIRSTKLEDSAMYFCASTSGLAGGSNIQYFGAGTRLSVL.

This chain joins TRBV19 and TRBJ2-3; the D gene is possibly TRBD2 (5 bases). Trimming left V 7 bases short and J 3 bases short, with 14 bases between. Germline CDR1 and CDR2: LNHDA and SQIVND (reference sequence). The CDR3 totals 14 residues. The DNA of the CDR3 is TGTGCCAGTACCCCACTCCCGGGAACAGATACGCAGTATTTT. This translates into CASTPLPGTDTQYF.

The chain uses TRBV19 and TRBJ2-1; TRBD2 aligns across 11 bases. Losses at the gene ends were 5 bases for V and 2 bases for J; bases not matched to a gene: 5. Germline CDR1 and CDR2: LNHDA and SQIVND (reference sequence). The CDR3 is made up of 16 amino acids. CDR3 sequence reads: CASSGPGLAAYNEQFF. CDR3 in DNA: TGTGCCAGTAGTGGACCGGGACTAGCGGCCTACAATGAGCAGTTCTTC.